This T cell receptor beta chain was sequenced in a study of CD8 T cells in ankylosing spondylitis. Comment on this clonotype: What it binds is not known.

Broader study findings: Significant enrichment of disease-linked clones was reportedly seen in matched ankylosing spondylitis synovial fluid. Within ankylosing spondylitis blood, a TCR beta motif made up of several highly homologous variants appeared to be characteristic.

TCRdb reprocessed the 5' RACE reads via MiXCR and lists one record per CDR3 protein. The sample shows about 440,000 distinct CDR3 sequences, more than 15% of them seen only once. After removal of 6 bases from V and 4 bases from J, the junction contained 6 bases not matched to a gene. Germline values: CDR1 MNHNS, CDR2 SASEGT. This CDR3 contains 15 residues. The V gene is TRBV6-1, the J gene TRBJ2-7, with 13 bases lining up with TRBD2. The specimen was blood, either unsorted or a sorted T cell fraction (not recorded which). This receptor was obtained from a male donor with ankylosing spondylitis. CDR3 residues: CASSALAGGQYEQYF. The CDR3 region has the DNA TGTGCCAGCAGCGCACTAGCGGGAGGGCAGTACGAGCAGTACTTC.